The 32 T cell receptor beta chains presented below share a single source sample, sequenced in a study of blood T cell repertoires in COVID-19. Here immunoSEQ multiplex PCR was the method, and the copy in TCRdb shows in-frame clones only, minus some. The sample records around 300,000 clones, around 90% being singletons. Specimen: peripheral blood. These receptors came from a woman aged 40 to 49 who had recovered from COVID-19.

The J gene is TRBJ2-1, the V gene TRBV18, with TRBD1 identical over 11 bases. V gave up 8 bases and J gave up 8 bases; unmatched junction bases: 5. There are 13 residues in the CDR3. Germline V gene data show CDR1 as KGHSH and CDR2 as LQKENI. As DNA, the CDR3 is TGTGCCAGCACCCGGGACAGGGGGGATGAGCAGTTCTTC. Translating gives CASTRDRGDEQFF.

This clone was detected only once. The genes are TRBV29-1 and TRBJ1-1, with TRBD1 matching 9 bases. The CDR3 loop spans 13 amino acids. Germline V gives CDR1 SQVTM, CDR2 ANQGSEA. The junction had 8 bases not matched to a gene; V was cut back by 7 bases and J by 5 bases. As DNA, the CDR3 is TGCAGCGCCAAGGGGACAGGGCAGACTGAAGCTTTCTTT. Translating gives CSAKGTGQTEAFF.

Of note for this clone: The identical CDR3 is also encoded by other nucleotide sequences in the sample. The J gene is TRBJ2-7, the V gene TRBV18; 8 bases are a match to TRBD1. This CDR3 is built from 13 residues. V trimming: 3 bases; J trimming: 4 bases; junction bases outside the gene matches: 2. Per germline, CDR1 KGHSH and CDR2 LQKENI. CDR3 in DNA: TGTGCCAGCTCACCCACAGGGGGGTACGAGCAGTACTTC. The encoded protein is CASSPTGGYEQYF.

This rearrangement joins TRBV15 to TRBJ2-6; D call uncertain. Trimming cost V 6 bases and J 0 bases, with 12 bases left between them. Germline lookup yields CDR1 LNHNV and CDR2 YYDKDF (reference sequence). The CDR3 contains 16 residues. DNA of the CDR3: TGTGCCACCAGGAACCTTAGCAACTCTGGGGCCAACGTCCTGACTTTC. It translates to CATRNLSNSGANVLTF.

The chain uses TRBV6-1 and TRBJ2-7; a weak D match, TRBD2 (5 bases). Germline-derived CDR1 and CDR2 are MNHNS and SASEGT. The V and J ends lost 0 bases and 5 bases respectively, with 14 bases between them. The CDR3 runs 15 residues. In DNA form, the CDR3 reads TGTGCCAGCAGTGAAGCTGGAGGACTTAGGAACGAGCAGTACTTC. The encoded protein is CASSEAGGLRNEQYF.

The chain links TRBV10-3 to TRBJ2-2, with 7 nucleotides matching TRBD1. Germline-derived CDR1 and CDR2 are ENHRY and SYGVKD. This CDR3 is built from 14 residues. V lost 2 bases, J lost 3 bases, and 0 bases stayed unmatched. The CDR3 region has the DNA TGTGCCATCAGTGAGCAGGGGGACACCGGGGAGCTGTTTTTT. The encoded protein is CAISEQGDTGELFF.

The chain joins TRBV3-1 (or the pseudogene TRBV3-2) to TRBJ1-1; D is uncertain. Germline V gene sequence: CDR1 LGHDT, CDR2 YNNKEL (reference sequence). The CDR3 loop spans 12 amino acids. The germline V and J ends were trimmed by 0 bases and 10 bases, with 9 bases remaining between them. The CDR3 DNA is TGTGCCAGCAGCCAAGATCCTAGCGTAGCTTTCTTT. Translated: CASSQDPSVAFF.

V and J are TRBV2 and TRBJ2-7; maybe TRBD1 (5 bases). The V gene's germline CDR1 is SNHLY and CDR2 FYNNEI. V shed 5 bases and J shed 5 bases, with 22 bases lying between them. This CDR3 is 16 amino acids long. The CDR3 sequence is CASSSGGALVRHEQYF. CDR3 bases: TGTGCCAGCAGTTCGGGTGGGGCCCTAGTCCGCCACGAGCAGTACTTC. The full variable domain, in which reference TRBV2 and TRBJ2-7 provide the parts outside the CDR3, is EPEVTQTPSHQVTQMGQEVILRCVPISNHLYFYWYRQILGQKVEFLVSFYNNEISEKSEIFDDQFSVERPDGSNFTLKIRSTKLEDSAMYFCASSSGGALVRHEQYFGPGTRLTVT.

Comments on this clone: A read error may account for a junction end that differs from germline. V is TRBV24-1 and J is TRBJ2-3; weak D call: TRBD2 (6 bases). The germline V gene encodes CDR1 KGHDR and CDR2 SFDVKD. The CDR3 has 14 amino acids. The CDR3 DNA sequence: TGTGCCACTAGTGTGGCTAGCGGCACAGATACGCAGTATTTT. Protein sequence: CATSVASGTDTQYF.

A single count supports this clone. V gene TRBV3-1 (or the pseudogene TRBV3-2) combines with J gene TRBJ2-1; 13 bases agree with TRBD2. The CDR3 totals 20 residues. The germline CDR1 and CDR2 sequences are LGHDT and YNNKEL (reference sequence). Trimming cost V 0 bases and J 0 bases; bases outside gene matches: 8. CDR3 in amino acids: CASSQDHRLAGGGSYNEQFF. The DNA of the CDR3 is TGTGCCAGCAGCCAAGACCATCGACTAGCGGGAGGCGGCTCCTACAATGAGCAGTTCTTC.

V is TRBV4-1 and J is TRBJ1-6; TRBD1 aligns across 9 bases. Germline CDR1 MGHRA, CDR2 YSYEKL. The CDR3 spans 17 residues. J gave up 7 bases and V 2 bases, and 9 bases lay outside the gene matches. CDR3 region: CASSQYTGTGLNSPLHF. In DNA form, the CDR3 reads TGCGCCAGCAGCCAATACACGGGGACAGGGCTGAATTCACCCCTCCACTTT.

This clone is a singleton in its sample. The chain links TRBV11-3 to TRBJ2-1; 8 bases match TRBD2. The ends lost 5 bases at V and 2 bases at J; junction bases unmatched: 5. The CDR3 runs to 15 residues. The germline V gene has CDR1 SGHNT and CDR2 YENEEA. The CDR3 reads CASSRAGATYNEQFF. CDR3 DNA: TGTGCCAGCAGCCGAGCGGGAGCAACCTACAATGAGCAGTTCTTC.

The chain links TRBV7-8 to TRBJ2-6; a possible D gene is TRBD2 (5 bases). The CDR3 consists of 18 residues. Trimming shortened V by 0 bases and J by 0 bases, and 12 bases separated the two germline ends. Germline V CDR1 and CDR2: SGHVS, FQNEAQ. CDR3 nucleotide sequence: TGTGCCAGCAGCTTAGCGGACTTCTCTTTCTCTGGGGCCAACGTCCTGACTTTC. Translation gives CASSLADFSFSGANVLTF.

The chain is built from TRBV7-3 and TRBJ2-2; 7 nucleotides match TRBD1. This CDR3 is built from 14 residues. Germline V lookup: CDR1 SGHTA, CDR2 FQGTGA. The junction had 2 bases not matched to a gene; V was cut back by 4 bases and J by 3 bases. As DNA, the CDR3 is TGTGCCAGCAGCTACGACAGGGACACCGGGGAGCTGTTTTTT. Protein: CASSYDRDTGELFF. The whole variable domain, remainder taken from reference TRBV7-3 and TRBJ2-2, is GAGVSQTPSNKVTEKGKYVELRCDPISGHTALYWYRQSLGQGPEFLIYFQGTGAADDSGLPNDRFFAVRPEGSVSTLKIQRTERGDSAVYLCASSYDRDTGELFFGEGSRLTVL.

The chain employs TRBV7-3 and TRBJ2-3; D might be TRBD2 (6 bases). The CDR3 covers 16 residues. CDR1 and CDR2 from the germline V gene are SGHTA and FQGTGA. The V and J ends lost 1 base and 6 bases respectively, with 17 bases between them. CDR3 residues: CASSLSGTSRVDTQYF. As DNA, the CDR3 is TGTGCCAGCAGCTTAAGCGGTACTAGCCGCGTTGATACGCAGTATTTT.

Here the CDR3 DNA reads TGTGCCAGCAGCTTAGCCGCGGCGTCGGGCACAGATACGCAGTATTTT. It encodes CASSLAAASGTDTQYF. J is TRBJ2-3 and V is TRBV7-9; D ambiguous. The germline V gene has CDR1 SEHNR and CDR2 FQNEAQ (reference sequence). This CDR3 has 16 residues. Trimming left V 0 bases short and J 1 base short, with 11 bases between.

The CDR3 DNA reads as TGTGCCAGCAGCACTTACCTCGGGAGCGAAAGAGATGGCTACACCTTC. Protein product: CASSTYLGSERDGYTF. This chain uses TRBV9 with TRBJ1-2; D not certain. The CDR3 is 16 amino acids. The ends were cut back, 4 bases at V and 6 bases at J, with 22 bases in the middle. Germline values: CDR1 SGDLS, CDR2 YYNGEE.

The chain employs TRBV19 and TRBJ2-1; TRBD2 matches 12 bases. The ends lost 1 base at V and 4 bases at J; junction bases unmatched: 5. The CDR3 spans 17 residues. Germline V gives CDR1 LNHDA, CDR2 SQIVND (reference sequence). The CDR3 protein is CASSIAKGLAGYNEQFF. The CDR3 DNA reads as TGTGCCAGTAGTATAGCAAAAGGACTAGCGGGGTACAATGAGCAGTTCTTC.

In regard to this clone: Other DNA sequences of this sample code for an identical CDR3. This rearrangement joins TRBV5-1 to TRBJ1-4, with D uncertain. Trimming stripped 2 bases from V and 0 bases from J, with 5 bases between. The germline CDR1 and CDR2 sequences are SGHRS and YFSETQ. This CDR3 has 14 amino acids. The CDR3 DNA reads TGCGCCAGCAGCTTAACTGCAACTAATGAAAAACTGTTTTTT. Its protein is CASSLTATNEKLFF.

The chain couples TRBV10-3 to TRBJ1-4; D perhaps matches TRBD1 (6 bases). Germline V CDR1 and CDR2: ENHRY, SYGVKD. The CDR3 length is 22 residues. The V end was cut by 5 bases, the J end by 6 bases, with 37 bases between. The CDR3 is CAISPTVPELQFPGRGHEKLFF. The CDR3 bases are TGTGCCATCAGTCCCACAGTTCCCGAGCTCCAATTTCCCGGCAGGGGACATGAAAAACTGTTTTTT.

The CDR3 sequence: CASSPRLAGDPGELFF. In DNA form, the CDR3 reads TGTGCCAGCTCACCCCGACTAGCGGGAGACCCCGGGGAGCTGTTTTTT. The genes are TRBV18 and TRBJ2-2, with 12 nucleotides matching TRBD2. In germline, CDR1 is KGHSH, CDR2 LQKENI. The CDR3 sequence is 16 residues long. V shed 3 bases and J 6 bases; nucleotides not matched to a gene: 5.

The V and J genes are TRBV30 and TRBJ2-5; 9 bases are a match to TRBD2. J lost 5 bases, V lost 2 bases, and 6 bases had no gene match. The CDR3 spans 14 residues. CDR1 is GTSNPN, CDR2 SVGIG, per germline (reference sequence). This chain's CDR3 is CAWSLAGVSETQYF. The CDR3 DNA reads TGTGCCTGGAGTTTAGCGGGAGTCTCGGAGACCCAGTACTTC.

The chain joins TRBV18 to TRBJ2-5; TRBD1 is a possible D gene (6 bases). The V and J ends lost 6 bases and 2 bases respectively, with 19 bases between them. This CDR3 region has 16 residues. Looked up from germline, CDR1 is KGHSH and CDR2 is LQKENI. The chain's CDR3 is CASSPNMDSQQETQYF. The CDR3 bases are TGTGCCAGCTCGCCGAACATGGACAGCCAGCAAGAGACCCAGTACTTC. The variable domain in full, with the rest retrieved from reference TRBV18 and TRBJ2-5, is NAGVMQNPRHLVRRRGQEARLRCSPMKGHSHVYWYRQLPEEGLKFMVYLQKENIIDESGMPKERFSAEFPKEGPSILRIQQVVRGDSAAYFCASSPNMDSQQETQYFGPGTRLLVL.

V gene TRBV7-3 combines with J gene TRBJ2-7, with a weak D call TRBD1 (6 bases). The germline V and J ends were trimmed by 5 bases and 0 bases, with 20 bases remaining between them. Germline V gene sequence: CDR1 SGHTA, CDR2 FQGTGA. The CDR3 totals 17 residues. This CDR3 reads CASSPTPPGQTSYEQYF. In nucleotides, the CDR3 is TGTGCCAGCAGCCCCACCCCACCGGGACAAACCTCCTACGAGCAGTACTTC.

The chain carries TRBV11-3 and TRBJ2-5; 13 bases align to TRBD2. The V segment lost 6 bases and the J segment 3 bases; nucleotides outside the gene matches: 1. Germline values: CDR1 SGHNT, CDR2 YENEEA. The CDR3 extends over 14 amino acids. The CDR3: CASRGTSGKETQYF. CDR3 bases: TGTGCCAGCAGGGGGACTAGCGGGAAAGAGACCCAGTACTTC.

This clone was recorded once. DNA of the CDR3: TGTGCCAGCAGAGGTCCGGGCTATGGCTACACCTTC. This gives the protein CASRGPGYGYTF. The rearrangement uses TRBV12-3 or TRBV12-4 and TRBJ1-2; D gene unclear. With 6 bases removed from V and 4 bases from J, the gap between germline ends came to 9 bases. This CDR3 has 12 residues.

This rearrangement joins TRBV7-8 to TRBJ1-5; D remains unclear. CDR1 SGHVS and CDR2 FQNEAQ come from the germline V gene. CDR3 length: 16 amino acids. The V end lost 1 base, the J end lost 3 bases, and 13 bases lay between the germline ends. The CDR3 sequence is CASSLGASQDNQPQHF. The CDR3 DNA reads as TGTGCCAGCAGCTTAGGGGCCTCCCAGGACAATCAGCCCCAGCATTTT.

This clone came up a few times. The chain combines TRBV15 with TRBJ1-1, with unresolved D. The germline V gene has CDR1 LNHNV and CDR2 YYDKDF (reference sequence). The CDR3 spans 16 residues. Trimming left V 0 bases short and J 2 bases short, with 13 bases between. The CDR3 region is CATSRDLEQSNTEAFF. In DNA, the CDR3 is TGTGCCACCAGCAGAGATTTGGAGCAATCAAACACTGAAGCTTTCTTT.

This chain links TRBV11-3 with TRBJ2-7; 7 positions match TRBD2. Germline CDR1 reads SGHNT; CDR2 reads YENEEA. The CDR3 sequence is 16 residues long. Losses at the gene ends were 4 bases for V and 2 bases for J; bases not matched to a gene: 11. The CDR3 region is CASSSSSWEGPYEQYF. The CDR3 bases are TGTGCCAGCAGCTCGAGCAGTTGGGAGGGTCCCTACGAGCAGTACTTC.

This chain uses TRBV7-2 with TRBJ2-1; no reliable D call. The CDR3 runs 14 residues. With 5 bases removed from V and 5 bases from J, the gap between germline ends came to 13 bases. Germline lookup yields CDR1 SGHTA and CDR2 FQGNSA. CDR3 in amino acids: CASSPDWNDNEQFF. The CDR3 coding sequence is TGTGCCAGCAGCCCAGACTGGAATGACAATGAGCAGTTCTTC.

This sequence joins TRBV10-3 and TRBJ1-2; tentatively, D is TRBD1 (6 bases). The CDR3 sequence is 14 residues long. Germline V gene sequence: CDR1 ENHRY, CDR2 SYGVKD. V was pared by 3 bases and J by 4 bases, with 12 bases between. The CDR3 DNA sequence: TGTGCCATCAGTGATTCCCCACAGGGCTATGGCTACACCTTC. Translation: CAISDSPQGYGYTF.

The chain is built from TRBV19 and TRBJ1-5; maybe TRBD1 (5 bases). The CDR3 runs 14 residues. CDR1 and CDR2 from the germline V gene are LNHDA and SQIVND (reference sequence). V lost 6 bases to trimming and J lost 6 bases, with 15 bases between them. Here the CDR3 reads CASRVTAESQPQHF. CDR3 nucleotides: TGTGCCAGTAGGGTGACAGCTGAATCTCAGCCCCAGCATTTT.